The text below deals with one TCR beta chain. Its antigen is unidentified. The record originates from a study of cytomegalovirus exposure and HLA in healthy donors. PCR amplification relied on 60 Vbeta primers (plus 13 Jbeta primers). Profiled with immunoSEQ multiplex PCR; TCRdb holds only in-frame clones, not every one. The table lists about 180,000 clones, 70% to 85% of them singletons. Study-wide results and caveats: TCR beta chains associated with HLA were, in a later analysis, more clonally expanded than equally common others. A highly shared variant cluster was judged a likely technical artifact.

This CDR3 has 13 residues. The V gene's germline CDR1 is GTSNPN and CDR2 SVGIG (reference sequence). V shed 5 bases, J shed 2 bases, and the junction held 5 bases outside the gene matches. The J gene is TRBJ1-1, the V gene TRBV30, with 7 bases fitting TRBD1. The origin of this receptor is a girl aged 2 to 10 in good health and CMV-seropositive. The sequenced material came from PBMCs. The CDR3 region is CAWGGQANTEAFF. CDR3 in DNA: TGTGCCTGGGGCGGACAGGCTAACACTGAAGCTTTCTTT.